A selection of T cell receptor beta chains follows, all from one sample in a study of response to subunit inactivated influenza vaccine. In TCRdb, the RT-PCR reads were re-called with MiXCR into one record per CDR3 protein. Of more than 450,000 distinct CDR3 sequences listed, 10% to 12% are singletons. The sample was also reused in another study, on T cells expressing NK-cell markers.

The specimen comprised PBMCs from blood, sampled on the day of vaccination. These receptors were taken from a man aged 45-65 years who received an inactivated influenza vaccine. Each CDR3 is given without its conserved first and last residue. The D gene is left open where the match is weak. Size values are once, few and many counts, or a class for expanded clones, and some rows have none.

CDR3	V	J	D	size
ASSLSVGEKLF	TRBV4-3	TRBJ1-4	.	.
ASSQEVRGDYEQY	TRBV4-3	TRBJ2-7	.	.
ASTGQGSTEAF	TRBV5-1	TRBJ1-1	TRBD1	few
ASSTTSGLGEQY	TRBV27	TRBJ2-7	TRBD2	.
ASSLFSSGVYNEQF	TRBV6-1	TRBJ2-1	TRBD2	.
ASSQQSQGALEKLF	TRBV4-1	TRBJ1-4	TRBD1	few
ASMGGAGSYNEQF	TRBV28	TRBJ2-1	TRBD2	few
DSSLTYGPQGGYT	TRBV7-8	TRBJ1-2	.	.
ASSSGDGFSYEQY	TRBV6-2/TRBV6-3	TRBJ2-7	.	.
ASSFGSRAGGLSYEQY	TRBV28	TRBJ2-7	TRBD2	few
ASSRSAGELF	TRBV6-2/TRBV6-3	TRBJ2-2	.	.
ASSLSKGTSGKKNIQY	TRBV27	TRBJ2-4	TRBD2	many
ASSPIPGRNTEAF	TRBV28	TRBJ1-1	.	few
SVRSLLGETQY	TRBV29-1	TRBJ2-5	.	.
ATSRGAGDQETQY	TRBV15	TRBJ2-5	TRBD2	few
ASREPVTRDEQF	TRBV2	TRBJ2-1	.	.
ARRTGMDGYT	TRBV2	TRBJ1-2	TRBD1	.
ASSQEARNYNEQF	TRBV4-2	TRBJ2-1	.	few
SASPPEGANYGYT	TRBV20-1	TRBJ1-2	.	few
ASRKRDRVSDTQY	TRBV12-3/TRBV12-4	TRBJ2-3	TRBD1	many
SVEQGADTDTQY	TRBV29-1	TRBJ2-3	TRBD1	few
ASSQEIGVPYEQY	TRBV4-3	TRBJ2-7	.	many
SARALGLAGSDYNEQF	TRBV20-1	TRBJ2-1	TRBD2	few
SARARDPDAEAF	TRBV20-1	TRBJ1-1	.	.
SVRVPGANVLT	TRBV29-1	TRBJ2-6	.	.
ASSQDRRSGSVTDTQY	TRBV14	TRBJ2-3	TRBD2	.
SARRQGALYNEQF	TRBV20-1	TRBJ2-1	TRBD1	.
ASSPRPVGRSSYNEQF	TRBV14	TRBJ2-1	.	.
ASSLGTENTEAF	TRBV4-3	TRBJ1-1	.	many
ARGPGLLYEQY	TRBV9	TRBJ2-7	.	.
SASGTSNTGELF	TRBV20-1	TRBJ2-2	.	few
SAMVPELWTDTQY	TRBV20-1	TRBJ2-3	.	few
ASSLVLAGGPGELF	TRBV7-2	TRBJ2-2	TRBD2	few
ASSWTGGGSLATNEKLF	TRBV5-6	TRBJ1-4	TRBD1	.
SARGQGDSPLH	TRBV20-1	TRBJ1-6	TRBD1	.
ASSTGGKIFSGELF	TRBV12-3/TRBV12-4	TRBJ2-2	TRBD2	.
ASSVATGTPTYEQY	TRBV9	TRBJ2-7	.	few
ASSQDHLRGSYEQY	TRBV4-3	TRBJ2-7	.	.